This is a list of T cell receptor beta chains from one sample in a study of blood T cells in healthy people across ages. TCRdb re-called the 5' RACE reads with MiXCR, one entry per CDR3 protein. Of roughly 560,000 distinct CDR3 sequences in the sample, around 24% were seen once. The sample also formed part of further work on T cells of mothers and their children.

Specimen: blood. These receptors came from a boy aged 5 to 17 in good health. The CDR3 runs from the conserved cysteine through the conserved F or W. The D gene is left open where the match is weak. Some rows have no size entry. The others give once, few or many, or a class for an expanded clone.

>TRBJ2-3|TRBV9|few|.
TGTGCCAGTCGGAGGGGGTTCACAGATACGCAGTATTTT
CASRRGFTDTQYF
>TRBJ2-3|TRBV28|few|.
TGTGCCAGCATGGGTACTCGCTATTCCTCTAGCACAGATACGCAGTATTTT
CASMGTRYSSSTDTQYF
>TRBJ1-1|TRBV27|few|.
TGTGCCAGCAGTTCCGGTGTGACTGAAGCTTTCTTT
CASSSGVTEAFF
>TRBJ2-7|TRBV12-3/TRBV12-4|.|TRBD2
TGTGCCAGCAGTTCCCGGGAGGTCCATGGGGGGCAGTACTTC
CASSSREVHGGQYF
>TRBJ2-7|TRBV20-1|few|.
TGCAGTGCTAGAGATCCCGGGCGCTACGAGCAGTACTTC
CSARDPGRYEQYF
>TRBJ2-5|TRBV20-1|.|TRBD2
TGCAGTGCTAGAGATTTCAGGGAAGCGGGAGGGCCGAAAGAGCAGTACTTC
CSARDFREAGGPKEQYF
>TRBJ2-3|TRBV20-1|.|.
TGCAGTGCTAGAGATCTCCTACAGCCGAGCACAGATACGCAGTATTTT
CSARDLLQPSTDTQYF
>TRBJ1-2|TRBV20-1|few|.
TGCAGTGCCTCCCAGGCCGGCACCTATGGCTACACCTTC
CSASQAGTYGYTF
>TRBJ1-5|TRBV7-2|.|TRBD1
TGCGCCAGCAGCTTTTCCCAGGGGGGCAATCAGCCCCAGCATTTT
CASSFSQGGNQPQHF
>TRBJ2-6|TRBV5-1|.|.
TGCGCCAGCAGCGGCGTTAGACGGGGCTCTGGGGCCAACGTCCTGACTTTC
CASSGVRRGSGANVLTF
>TRBJ2-1|TRBV20-1|.|TRBD2
TGCAGTGCTAGTACGGGGACTAGCTCCTACAATGAGCAGTTCTTC
CSASTGTSSYNEQFF
>TRBJ2-7|TRBV7-2|.|.
TGTGCCAGCAGCTTAGGGGGCTCGAACGAGCAGTACTTC
CASSLGGSNEQYF
>TRBJ1-2|TRBV10-3|.|.
TGTGCCTCTAGTAGGGGGAACAACTATGGCTACACCTTC
CASSRGNNYGYTF
>TRBJ1-1|TRBV5-1|.|.
TGCGCCAGCAGCGCCGCCGGTGAGTCTTTAACCTCGAAAGCTTTCTTT
CASSAAGESLTSKAFF
>TRBJ1-6|TRBV6-5|few|.
TGTGCCAGCAGTTACTCTAGGAATTCACCCCTCCACTTT
CASSYSRNSPLHF
>TRBJ1-4|TRBV4-1|few|TRBD1
TGCGCCAGCAGCCAAGACCCCGGGACAGGGAATGAAAAACTGTTTTTT
CASSQDPGTGNEKLFF
>TRBJ2-5|TRBV14|few|.
TGTGCCAGCAGCCAAGGACTGGTCCAGGAGACCCAGTACTTC
CASSQGLVQETQYF
>TRBJ1-5|TRBV5-1|few|.
TGCGCCAGCAGCGTCAGTACCACGGGGGGCAATCAGCCCCAGCATTTT
CASSVSTTGGNQPQHF
>TRBJ2-1|TRBV6-5|few|TRBD2
TGTGCCAGCAGACTTAGCGGGGGCGCCTACAATGAGCAGTTCTTC
CASRLSGGAYNEQFF
>TRBJ2-2|TRBV2|.|.
TGTGCCAGCAGTCGGAACCCCAGCCCTACCGCCGGGGAGCTGTTTTTT
CASSRNPSPTAGELFF
>TRBJ2-3|TRBV24-1|.|.
TGTGCCACCAGTGATTTTAACAGGGTGGGCACAGATACGCAGTATTTT
CATSDFNRVGTDTQYF
>TRBJ2-7|TRBV20-1|few|TRBD2
TGCAGTGCTTGGACTAGCGCCTACGAGCAGTACTTC
CSAWTSAYEQYF
>TRBJ2-1|TRBV18|many|TRBD1
TGTGCCAGCGCGGACAGGGAGGTTTTTATCGATGAGCAGTTCTTC
CASADREVFIDEQFF
>TRBJ1-6|TRBV6-6|.|.
TGTGCCAGCACTCAACCCCAGGACAATTCACCCCTCCACTTT
CASTQPQDNSPLHF
>TRBJ1-3|TRBV5-6|few|.
TGTGCCAGCGGAGGGTCTGGAAACACCATATATTTT
CASGGSGNTIYF
>TRBJ1-2|TRBV9|.|TRBD1
TGTGCCAGCAGCGTAGAGGCAGGGGGGGACTATGGCTACACCTTC
CASSVEAGGDYGYTF
>TRBJ2-7|TRBV12-3/TRBV12-4|few|.
TGTGCCAGCAGTTTACGTCCAGGTTCCTACGAGCAGTACTTC
CASSLRPGSYEQYF
>TRBJ2-6|TRBV3-1|.|.
TGTGCCAGCAACAAAGAAGAGAAGGTTTCTGGGGCCAACGTCCTGACTTTC
CASNKEEKVSGANVLTF
>TRBJ2-5|TRBV7-8|many|.
TGTGCCAGCAGCTTAACCCGGGACCAAGAGACCCAGTACTTC
CASSLTRDQETQYF
>TRBJ2-7|TRBV7-8|.|.
TGTGCCAGCAGCTTACCCCGTGCAGGGGTGAGCGAGCAGTACTTC
CASSLPRAGVSEQYF
>TRBJ2-1|TRBV3-1|.|TRBD2
TGTGCCAGCAGCCAAGAAGACCTCTGGGCGGGGGGTTCCTACAATGAGCAGTTCTTC
CASSQEDLWAGGSYNEQFF
>TRBJ2-3|TRBV5-4|.|TRBD1
TGTGCCAGCAGCTTGGGACAGGGGAAGATGACAGATACGCAGTATTTT
CASSLGQGKMTDTQYF
>TRBJ1-2|TRBV20-1|few|TRBD1
TGCAGTGCTACCACAGGGGCCTATGGCTACACCTTC
CSATTGAYGYTF
>TRBJ2-5|TRBV7-9|.|.
TGTGCCAGCAGCTTAGCGCGGTCCAGAGCGGAGACCCAGTACTTC
CASSLARSRAETQYF
>TRBJ2-1|TRBV9|few|TRBD1
TGTGCCAGCAGTCGGACCGGGACAGGTAAAAATGAGCAGTTCTTC
CASSRTGTGKNEQFF
>TRBJ1-5|TRBV20-1|.|.
TGCAGTGCTAGCCAGGGTAGGGATCAGCCCCAGCATTTT
CSASQGRDQPQHF
>TRBJ2-2|TRBV28|.|TRBD1
TGTGCCAGCAGCGGGACAGGGGTATCTGCAGAGCTGTTTTTT
CASSGTGVSAELFF
>TRBJ2-5|TRBV28|.|.
TGTGCCAGCAGCACCGGGACCCAGGGCCCTCCTCAAGTGACCCAGTACTTC
CASSTGTQGPPQVTQYF
>TRBJ1-1|TRBV20-1|.|.
TGCAGTGCTACCCCTCTAGGCAGGCGGAACACTGAAGCTTTCTTT
CSATPLGRRNTEAFF
>TRBJ2-7|TRBV20-1|many|.
TGCAGTGCCCTCGGTGGGGGGAAGACCTCCTACGAGCAGTACTTC
CSALGGGKTSYEQYF
>TRBJ2-3|TRBV6-6|many|TRBD2
TGTGCCAGCAGCCTGGGACTAGCTGTGGATACGCAGTATTTT
CASSLGLAVDTQYF
>TRBJ1-4|TRBV6-5|.|.
TGTGCCAGCAGTTACTCGCCGGGGGCCGGGAACGAAAAACTGTTTTTT
CASSYSPGAGNEKLFF
>TRBJ2-3|TRBV4-3|few|.
TGCGCCAGCAGCCCTACTAGCAGCACAGATACGCAGTATTTT
CASSPTSSTDTQYF
>TRBJ2-1|TRBV15|.|.
TGTGCCACCAGCACAATGGCGGCGAGCTCCTACAATGAGCAGTTCTTC
CATSTMAASSYNEQFF
>TRBJ2-7|TRBV7-2|.|.
TGTGCCAGCAGCTTAGGTGGCTTTATACACGAGCAGTACTTC
CASSLGGFIHEQYF
>TRBJ1-5|TRBV4-1|.|TRBD1
TGCGCCAGCAGCGAAGGACAGGGGGTCCTTCAGCCCCAGCATTTT
CASSEGQGVLQPQHF
>TRBJ2-2|TRBV7-8|few|.
TGTGCCAGCAGCACTGCGGCAGAAAACTTCGGGGAGCTGTTTTTT
CASSTAAENFGELFF
>TRBJ1-6|TRBV28|few|.
TGTGCCGCTGGCGCAGGCAAGAATTCACCCCTCCACTTT
CAAGAGKNSPLHF
>TRBJ2-3|TRBV7-2|.|TRBD2
TGTGCCAGCAGCCTCCGCCCACCCACTAGCGTTCGCACAGATACGCAGTATTTT
CASSLRPPTSVRTDTQYF
>TRBJ2-1|TRBV9|.|TRBD1
TGTGCCAGCAGCGCACCAAAGGACAGGGGGCGTTATGAGCAGTTCTTC
CASSAPKDRGRYEQFF
>TRBJ1-1|TRBV7-9|few|.
TGTGCCAGCAGCTTCCGTACAGGCACTGAAGCTTTCTTT
CASSFRTGTEAFF
>TRBJ2-3|TRBV7-3|once|TRBD1
TGTGCCAGCAGCGAAAGCGGGACAGGGGGTGCGGAAGATACGCAGTATTTT
CASSESGTGGAEDTQYF
>TRBJ2-5|TRBV5-6|.|.
TGTGCTAACAGCTTGCAAGAGACCCAGTACTTC
CANSLQETQYF
>TRBJ1-1|TRBV5-1|.|.
TGCGCCAGCTCCCGGTCCGGGGACGCTGAAGCTTTCTTT
CASSRSGDAEAFF
>TRBJ2-7|TRBV6-6|few|.
TGTGCCAGCAGTTACTTAGGGCGGAGCTCCTACGAGCAGTACTTC
CASSYLGRSSYEQYF